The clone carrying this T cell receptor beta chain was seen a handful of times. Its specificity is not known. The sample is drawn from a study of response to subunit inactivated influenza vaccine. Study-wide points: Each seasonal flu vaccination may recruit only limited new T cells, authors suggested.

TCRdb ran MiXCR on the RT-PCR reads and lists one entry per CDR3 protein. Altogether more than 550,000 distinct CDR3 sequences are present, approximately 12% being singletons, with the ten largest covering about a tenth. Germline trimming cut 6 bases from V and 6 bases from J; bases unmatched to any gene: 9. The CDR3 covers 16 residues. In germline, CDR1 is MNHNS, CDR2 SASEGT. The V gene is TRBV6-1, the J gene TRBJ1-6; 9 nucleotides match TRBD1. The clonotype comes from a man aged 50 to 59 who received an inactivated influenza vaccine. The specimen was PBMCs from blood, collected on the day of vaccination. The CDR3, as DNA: TGTGCCAGCAGCATTACAGGGGGCGTTTTTAATTCACCCCTCCACTTT. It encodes CASSITGGVFNSPLHF.